Listed below are T cell receptor beta chains from one sample, sequenced in a study of Graves' ophthalmopathy and Graves' hyperthyroidism. TCRdb passed the multiplex PCR reads through MiXCR, listing each CDR3 protein once. The table shows around 470,000 distinct CDR3 sequences, with approximately 14% occurring only once. Sequences were obtained from blood. The receptor source for this set is a woman aged 25 to 39 with Graves' ophthalmopathy. CDR3s include the opening cysteine and the closing phenylalanine or tryptophan. The D gene is left open where the match is weak. The listing skips clone size in some rows; elsewhere it reads once, few, many or a size class.

size	D	V	J	CDR3	DNA
.	TRBD1	TRBV30	TRBJ1-5	CAWSVPWDRSVHF	TGTGCCTGGAGTGTACCTTGGGACAGGTCAGTGCATTTT
.	.	TRBV12-3/TRBV12-4	TRBJ1-5	CASSFGGALTQPQHF	TGTGCCAGCAGTTTTGGGGGGGCTTTGACCCAGCCCCAGCATTTT
many	TRBD2	TRBV11-2	TRBJ2-3	CASSLQLAGVADTQYF	TGTGCCAGCAGCCTCCAACTAGCGGGGGTTGCAGATACGCAGTATTTT
.	.	TRBV2	TRBJ2-4	CASSEVRGSGIQYF	TGTGCCAGCAGTGAAGTGCGGGGCTCAGGCATTCAGTACTTC
many	.	TRBV14	TRBJ2-5	CASSQASVKTQYF	TGTGCCAGCAGCCAAGCAAGCGTTAAGACCCAGTACTTC
many	.	TRBV6-5	TRBJ2-2	CASSYGEPGELFF	TGTGCCAGCAGTTACGGGGAACCCGGGGAGCTGTTTTTT
many	.	TRBV6-5	TRBJ2-2	CASSYISWGGELFF	TGTGCCAGCAGTTACATATCCTGGGGCGGGGAGCTGTTTTTT
.	.	TRBV28	TRBJ2-5	CASSIDSWRNQETQYF	TGTGCCAGCAGTATAGACTCCTGGAGGAACCAAGAGACCCAGTACTTC
many	.	TRBV24-1	TRBJ2-2	CATLTGELFF	TGTGCCACCCTCACCGGGGAGCTGTTTTTT
.	.	TRBV20-1	TRBJ1-1	CSANEGEISTEAFF	TGCAGTGCTAATGAGGGGGAAATTTCGACTGAAGCTTTCTTT
many	TRBD1	TRBV12-3/TRBV12-4	TRBJ2-7	CASSPPRQGNYEQYF	TGTGCCAGCAGCCCACCTCGACAGGGTAACTACGAGCAGTACTTC
.	.	TRBV7-9	TRBJ2-7	CASSSPVTGTYEQYF	TGTGCCAGCAGCTCCCCCGTCACGGGGACCTACGAGCAGTACTTC
many	TRBD1	TRBV10-3	TRBJ1-2	CAIRGQRNYGYTF	TGTGCCATCAGGGGACAGCGTAACTATGGCTACACCTTC
many	.	TRBV30	TRBJ2-7	CAWSSFYEQYF	TGTGCCTGGAGCTCTTTTTACGAGCAGTACTTC
many	TRBD2	TRBV6-5	TRBJ2-5	CASSYAVRTSGQETQYF	TGTGCCAGCAGTTACGCAGTTCGGACTAGCGGACAAGAGACCCAGTACTTC
few	.	TRBV5-4	TRBJ2-7	CASSFAGTHVPYEQYF	TGTGCCAGCAGCTTTGCCGGGACACACGTCCCCTACGAGCAGTACTTC
many	.	TRBV30	TRBJ1-5	CAWSDTGLQPQHF	TGTGCCTGGAGTGATACAGGGCTTCAGCCCCAGCATTTT
many	.	TRBV6-1	TRBJ1-1	CASSWRGRDTEAFF	TGTGCCAGCAGCTGGAGGGGGAGAGACACTGAAGCTTTCTTT
many	TRBD1	TRBV18	TRBJ2-7	CASSPPGQVGREQYF	TGTGCCAGCTCACCACCAGGACAGGTGGGAAGGGAGCAGTACTTC
.	.	TRBV18	TRBJ2-5	CASSPPGLGRQETQYF	TGTGCCAGCTCACCACCTGGCCTGGGACGCCAAGAGACCCAGTACTTC
many	TRBD1	TRBV13	TRBJ2-7	CASSARDRGNEQYF	TGTGCCAGCAGCGCCCGGGACAGGGGCAACGAGCAGTACTTC
many	.	TRBV7-9	TRBJ2-5	CASSVLEETQYF	TGTGCCAGCAGCGTCCTGGAGGAGACCCAGTACTTC
many	TRBD2	TRBV6-4	TRBJ2-7	CASKLAGGWASSYEQYF	TGTGCCAGCAAATTAGCGGGGGGGTGGGCCAGCTCCTACGAGCAGTACTTC
many	.	TRBV12-3/TRBV12-4	TRBJ1-2	CASSSPGANYGYTF	TGTGCCAGCAGTTCCCCCGGGGCTAACTATGGCTACACCTTC
many	.	TRBV6-5	TRBJ2-7	CASILRGFEQYF	TGTGCCAGCATTTTGAGGGGGTTCGAGCAGTACTTC
.	.	TRBV18	TRBJ1-5	CASSPNRPDQPQHF	TGTGCCAGCTCACCAAACAGGCCTGATCAGCCCCAGCATTTT
many	.	TRBV20-1	TRBJ1-2	CSASDFGQLLNYGYTF	TGCAGTGCTAGTGACTTTGGACAGCTATTAAACTATGGCTACACCTTC
many	TRBD2	TRBV28	TRBJ2-4	CASSVPGGIAKNIQYF	TGTGCCAGCAGCGTCCCCGGGGGGATAGCCAAAAACATTCAGTACTTC
many	.	TRBV5-1	TRBJ2-7	CASSFGRPYEQYF	TGTGCCAGCAGCTTTGGCCGGCCCTACGAGCAGTACTTC
many	TRBD2	TRBV7-2	TRBJ2-5	CASRVGTSRQTQYF	TGTGCCAGCAGGGTCGGGACTAGCAGGCAGACCCAGTACTTC
many	TRBD2	TRBV20-1	TRBJ2-5	CSASLAGVQETQYF	TGCAGTGCTAGTTTGGCGGGAGTCCAGGAGACCCAGTACTTC
.	.	TRBV7-9	TRBJ2-2	CASSPLFANTGELFF	TGTGCCAGCAGCCCACTGTTCGCGAACACCGGGGAGCTGTTTTTT
.	TRBD1	TRBV30	TRBJ2-7	CAWSVRQGTYEQYF	TGTGCCTGGAGTGTGAGACAGGGAACCTACGAGCAGTACTTC
many	TRBD1	TRBV12-3/TRBV12-4	TRBJ1-1	CASSQQGTTEAFF	TGTGCCAGCAGCCAACAGGGGACCACTGAAGCTTTCTTT
.	TRBD1	TRBV20-1	TRBJ2-2	CSAPDRGSSGELFF	TGCAGTGCTCCAGACAGGGGTTCTAGCGGGGAGCTGTTTTTT
many	TRBD2	TRBV24-1	TRBJ2-2	CATEGLAGGLGSGELFF	TGTGCCACCGAGGGACTAGCGGGAGGACTAGGGAGCGGGGAGCTGTTTTTT
many	TRBD1	TRBV27	TRBJ1-1	CASSPGGAEEAFF	TGTGCCAGCAGTCCAGGGGGCGCGGAAGAAGCTTTCTTT
many	.	TRBV4-1	TRBJ1-1	CASERVLGGNTEAFF	TGCGCCAGCGAGAGGGTACTTGGGGGAAACACTGAAGCTTTCTTT
.	.	TRBV18	TRBJ1-1	CASSPRAGEGTEAFF	TGTGCCAGCTCACCCCGGGCAGGGGAGGGAACTGAAGCTTTCTTT
.	TRBD1	TRBV11-2	TRBJ1-1	CASSSFTGGDTEAFF	TGTGCCAGCAGCTCGTTTACAGGGGGTGACACTGAAGCTTTCTTT
many	TRBD1	TRBV6-5	TRBJ1-6	CASSYPGQDKLKTNNSPLHF	TGTGCCAGCAGTTACCCCGGACAGGACAAACTTAAAACTAATAATTCACCCCTCCACTTT
many	TRBD1	TRBV24-1	TRBJ2-7	CATSAGTVGEQYF	TGTGCCACCAGTGCTGGGACAGTTGGCGAGCAGTACTTC
many	TRBD2	TRBV2	TRBJ2-5	CASSERGGAWETQYF	TGTGCCAGCAGTGAACGCGGGGGAGCATGGGAGACCCAGTACTTC
many	TRBD2	TRBV12-3/TRBV12-4	TRBJ2-7	CASRSSGIEQYF	TGTGCCAGCAGATCTAGCGGGATCGAGCAGTACTTC
few	TRBD1	TRBV11-2	TRBJ1-1	CASSSKAGTGATEAFF	TGTGCCAGCAGCTCTAAGGCCGGGACAGGGGCCACTGAAGCTTTCTTT
many	TRBD2	TRBV6-5	TRBJ2-7	CASSYSTRLAGGAEQYF	TGTGCCAGCAGTTACTCGACGCGCCTAGCGGGAGGAGCCGAGCAGTACTTC
many	.	TRBV9	TRBJ2-5	CASSRGRWETQYF	TGTGCCAGCAGCCGTGGGCGGTGGGAGACCCAGTACTTC
many	.	TRBV6-5	TRBJ1-2	CASSYIEANYGYTF	TGTGCCAGCAGTTACATCGAGGCTAACTATGGCTACACCTTC
many	TRBD2	TRBV6-5	TRBJ2-7	CASSYRASGIYEQYF	TGTGCCAGCAGTTACCGGGCTAGCGGGATCTACGAGCAGTACTTC
.	.	TRBV11-2	TRBJ1-2	CASSLDDRIYGYTF	TGTGCCAGCAGCTTAGATGACAGGATCTATGGCTACACCTTC
many	.	TRBV6-5	TRBJ2-2	CASRSRQGGTGELFF	TGTGCCAGCAGATCTCGACAGGGAGGGACCGGGGAGCTGTTTTTT
.	.	TRBV20-1	TRBJ1-1	CSARVGGGWNTEAFF	TGCAGTGCTAGAGTAGGTGGAGGGTGGAACACTGAAGCTTTCTTT
few	.	TRBV12-3/TRBV12-4	TRBJ2-5	CASSRDHNQETQYF	TGTGCCAGCAGTCGGGACCACAACCAAGAGACCCAGTACTTC
many	.	TRBV20-1	TRBJ2-7	CSANDGVSYEQYF	TGCAGTGCTAACGACGGAGTCTCCTACGAGCAGTACTTC
many	.	TRBV2	TRBJ1-2	CASSEEGDLTF	TGTGCCAGCAGTGAAGAGGGAGATTTAACCTTC
many	TRBD2	TRBV9	TRBJ2-5	CASSASGGLGETQYF	TGTGCCAGCAGCGCGAGCGGGGGCCTGGGAGAGACCCAGTACTTC